Below are 9 T cell receptor beta chains sequenced from a single sample in a study of blood T cells in healthy people across ages. Using a J-beta primer mix together with a sample-barcoded 5' primer, a second PCR was run for about 7 to 12 cycles. Each CDR3 protein is one row after TCRdb ran MiXCR on the 5' RACE reads. The data show 1.5 million to 2 million distinct CDR3 sequences, 28% seen once. The sequenced sample consisted of blood. These receptors came from a woman in her 30s in good health.

The chain combines TRBV28 with TRBJ1-2, with 8 bases that match TRBD1. This CDR3 comprises 18 residues. V dropped 8 bases and J dropped 6; count of bases not matched to a gene: 23. From germline, CDR1 is MDHEN and CDR2 SYDVKM. The CDR3 nucleotides are TGTGCCAGCCGCATCCCCAGGGGGCGCGGTAGCTCCTATAATGGCTACACCTTC. Its protein product is CASRIPRGRGSSYNGYTF.

This clonotype showed up just a few times. This chain uses TRBV15 with TRBJ2-1, with D possibly TRBD2 on 6 matching bases. CDR3 size: 12 residues. The germline V gene has CDR1 LNHNV and CDR2 YYDKDF (reference sequence). V gave up 4 bases and J gave up 10 bases, with 11 bases separating them. The CDR3 nucleotides read TGTGCCACCAGCAAAACCGGGGGAGAGCAGTTCTTC. It codes for CATSKTGGEQFF. The full variable domain, rest sourced from reference TRBV15 and TRBJ2-1, is DAMVIQNPRYQVTQFGKPVTLSCSQTLNHNVMYWYQQKSSQAPKLLFHYYDKDFNNEADTPDNFQSRRPNTSFCFLDIRSPGLGDTAMYLCATSKTGGEQFFGPGTRLTVL.

Turning to this clonotype: A much more abundant neighbour one base away suggests this may be a read error. This chain links TRBV28 with TRBJ2-7; 7 bases agree with TRBD1. The CDR3 has 14 amino acids. The germline V gene has CDR1 MDHEN and CDR2 SYDVKM. Trimming at V came to 6 bases and at J to 3 bases, leaving 8 bases not matched to a gene. CDR3 nucleotides: TGTGCCAGCAGCCCCGACCACAGGGGCTACGAGCAGTACTTC. Translation gives CASSPDHRGYEQYF.

This clonotype has a count of ten or more. The gene calls are TRBV5-1 and TRBJ2-7; TRBD1 aligns across 7 bases. This CDR3 has 17 amino acids. Germline V lookup: CDR1 SGHRS, CDR2 YFSETQ. Trimming took 0 bases from V and 3 from J; bases not matched to a gene: 12. DNA for the CDR3: TGCGCCAGCAGCTTGGCGGGGACAGACCGAGGAAACTACGAGCAGTACTTC. The encoded protein is CASSLAGTDRGNYEQYF.

This clonotype turned up a few times. A junction end diverges from the germline sequence, so it may reflect a read error. The chain is built from TRBV12-3 or TRBV12-4 and TRBJ1-5, with a weak D call TRBD1 (5 bases). The CDR3 spans 13 residues. CDR3 amino acids: CASILAWGGPQHF. DNA for the CDR3: TGTGCCAGCATTTTAGCGTGGGGCGGGCCCCAGCATTTT.

The chain joins TRBV7-2 to TRBJ2-4, with 9 bases lining up with TRBD1. Unmatched junction bases numbered 14, after V lost 1 base and J lost 1 base. This CDR3 comprises 20 residues. Germline V lookup: CDR1 SGHTA, CDR2 FQGNSA. CDR3 sequence: CASSLVLGQGMTLAKNIQYF. The CDR3 DNA sequence: TGTGCCAGCAGCTTAGTATTAGGACAGGGGATGACTTTGGCCAAAAACATTCAGTACTTC. Looking up the rest from reference TRBV7-2 and TRBJ2-4 gives the full variable domain: GAGVSQSPSNKVTEKGKDVELRCDPISGHTALYWYRQSLGQGLEFLIYFQGNSAPDKSGLPSDRFSAERTGGSVSTLTIQRTQQEDSAVYLCASSLVLGQGMTLAKNIQYFGAGTRLSVL.

This clonotype was detected ten times or more. This chain joins TRBV20-1 and TRBJ2-7; 8 bases are a match to TRBD2. This CDR3 region has 15 residues. Germline V gene sequence: CDR1 DFQATT, CDR2 SNEGSKA (reference sequence). V shed 5 bases and J 10 bases; nucleotides not matched to a gene: 19. CDR3 sequence: CSAPLSASGFLGQYF. The CDR3 DNA reads as TGCAGTGCTCCTCTGTCGGCTAGCGGGTTCCTAGGTCAGTACTTC.

This clonotype was detected a few times. V usage is TRBV7-2 and J usage is TRBJ2-5; TRBD2 matches 11 bases. The DNA end favors TRBJ2-7, so the J call may be wrong. Per the germline V gene, CDR1 is SGHTA and CDR2 is FQGNSA. The CDR3 consists of 19 residues. The CDR3 DNA reads as TGTGCCAGCAGCTTAGGGGCTAGCGGGAGGTCGCCCGAACGGTACGAGCAGTACTTC. It codes for CASSLGASGRSPERYEQYF.

This clonotype was picked up many times. The V call is TRBV10-2, the J call TRBJ2-7; 10 nucleotides line up with TRBD1. V lost 7 bases, J lost 4 bases, and 7 bases stayed unmatched. The CDR3 is 14 residues long. From germline, CDR1 is WSHSY and CDR2 SAAADI. CDR3 sequence: CASNEDRGRYEQYF. CDR3 DNA sequence: TGCGCCAGCAATGAAGACAGGGGGCGGTACGAGCAGTACTTC.